The present T cell receptor (beta chain) was sequenced within a study of cytomegalovirus exposure and HLA in healthy donors. Study as a whole: Unique TCRs numbering around 85 million, obtained from HLA-typed donors, made up an early data release.

Researchers ran the PCR with 60 Vbeta and 13 Jbeta primers. Clones were sequenced by immunoSEQ multiplex PCR, and TCRdb holds only the in-frame ones, with some missing. The repertoire includes hundreds of thousands of clones, over 65% of them detected once, and roughly 2.6% sits in the top ten. V dropped 6 bases and J dropped 7 bases, with 9 bases sitting between them. Germline-derived CDR1 and CDR2 are MNHEY and SMNVEV (reference sequence). The CDR3 is made up of 12 amino acids. Regarding the study as a whole: Common viral pathogens seemed to be connected with several of the most significant clusters, according to a later analysis. Reportedly, a later analysis found an Asian-associated ancestry cluster had fewer N-insertions than the roughly 630-donor mean.

About this clone itself: Its antigen remains unidentified.

The J gene is TRBJ2-2, the V gene TRBV27; D is unresolved. The TCR comes from a woman aged 55-75 years in good health and CMV-seropositive. The sample comprised PBMCs. CDR3 protein: CASRSAHGELFF. In DNA form, the CDR3 reads TGTGCCAGCAGATCAGCGCACGGGGAGCTGTTTTTT.